This T cell receptor beta chain was captured in a study of cytomegalovirus exposure and HLA in healthy donors. Findings of the study overall: Reports credit the classifier with highly specific, highly sensitive diagnosis of cytomegalovirus status. Sequencing depth roughly uniform across donors was assumed in presence/absence analyses. TCR beta sequences reportedly predicted most subjects' HLA-A and HLA-B alleles accurately.

The primer mix had 60 Vbeta and 13 Jbeta primers. The repertoire was sequenced with immunoSEQ multiplex PCR; TCRdb's copy has only in-frame clones and lacks some. The profile shows more than 110,000 clones, 60% to 85% of them singletons. Of note for this clone: Its antigen is as yet unknown.

Healthy bone marrow donors supplied every sample. Looked up from germline, CDR1 is SGHNT and CDR2 is YYREEE (reference sequence). This CDR3 comprises 13 residues. V was pared by 3 bases and J by 8 bases, with 5 bases of the junction left unmatched. The receptor was derived from a man younger than 35 in good health and CMV-seronegative. The sequenced material came from PBMCs. This chain joins TRBV5-4 and TRBJ1-1, with TRBD1 identical over 9 bases. CDR3 sequence (DNA): TGTGCCAGCAGCTCACGGGACAGGGACGAAGCTTTCTTT. Residues: CASSSRDRDEAFF. Based on the CDR3 plus reference TRBV5-4 and TRBJ1-1, the full variable domain is ETGVTQSPTHLIKTRGQQVTLRCSSQSGHNTVSWYQQALGQGPQFIFQYYREEENGRGNFPPRFSGLQFPNYSSELNVNALELDDSALYLCASSSRDRDEAFFGQGTRLTVV.